The 11 T cell receptor beta chains below come from one sample, sequenced in a study of long-term antiretroviral therapy in people with HIV (dated by TCRdb to between 2021 and 2022). The immunoSEQ hsTCRB v3.0 assay was used at survey level resolution for TRB variable region sequencing. TCRdb limited this immuneACCESS table to in-frame rearrangements with V and J called. A share of clones is missing; checked studies link under half to unresolved V genes, and the rest is unexplained. The sample has approximately 30,000 clones on record, around 85% of them singletons. The ten largest clonotypes hold around 8.2% of the sample. Sample: unsorted PBMCs, taken 3 years after starting antiretroviral therapy. These receptors all stem from a man in his forties with HIV.

The chain recombines TRBV2 with TRBJ2-2; 8 nucleotides match TRBD1. Trimming cost V 2 bases and J 4 bases; bases outside gene matches: 6. Germline V gives CDR1 SNHLY, CDR2 FYNNEI. The CDR3 totals 16 residues. This CDR3 is CASSERPGGFTGELFF. As DNA, the CDR3 is TGTGCCAGCAGTGAACGGCCAGGGGGCTTCACCGGGGAGCTGTTTTTT.

The V gene is TRBV9, the J gene TRBJ2-3, with D possibly being TRBD2 (6 bases). The CDR3 runs 14 residues. Germline assignment: CDR1 SGDLS and CDR2 YYNGEE. V lost 4 bases and J 4 bases, leaving 13 bases between the germline ends. In nucleotides, the CDR3 is TGTGCCAGCAGCCCGGGAGTCCTCGCAGATACGCAGTATTTT. As protein: CASSPGVLADTQYF.

J is TRBJ1-2 and V is TRBV6-1; 9 positions match TRBD1. CDR3 length equals 15 residues. Germline V lookup: CDR1 MNHNS, CDR2 SASEGT. With V trimmed by 3 bases and J by 8 bases, 10 bases remained unmatched. CDR3 bases: TGTGCCAGCAGTGAGCCGGGACAGGGTACGGTCGGCTACACCTTC. Translation gives CASSEPGQGTVGYTF.

DNA for the CDR3: TGTGCCAGCAGCCTGACGGATTCCGATAATTCACCCCTCCACTTT. This encodes CASSLTDSDNSPLHF. The J gene is TRBJ1-6, the V gene TRBV6-5, with no clear D. The CDR3 has 15 amino acids. The V end lost 6 bases, the J end lost 5 bases, and 14 bases lay between the germline ends. CDR1 is MNHEY and CDR2 is SVGAGI in the germline V gene.

V gene TRBV9 combines with J gene TRBJ2-3; no definite D call. CDR3 length: 13 residues. V was trimmed by 4 bases and J by 3 bases, leaving 9 bases between them. The germline CDR1 and CDR2 sequences are SGDLS and YYNGEE. The CDR3 coding sequence is TGTGCCAGCAGCAAGGACCTTACAGATACGCAGTATTTT. Translation: CASSKDLTDTQYF.

This clone was counted between two and nine times. The gene calls are TRBV6-5 and TRBJ1-1; D remains unclear. The CDR3 has 13 amino acids. Germline lookup yields CDR1 MNHEY and CDR2 SVGAGI. With 6 bases removed from V and 5 bases from J, the gap between germline ends came to 13 bases. CDR3 in DNA: TGTGCCAGCAGGCTACGAGGGTGGACTGAAGCTTTCTTT. Its protein product is CASRLRGWTEAFF.

V and J are TRBV6-5 and TRBJ1-2; TRBD1 matches at 8 bases. The trim removed 3 bases at V and 8 bases at J, leaving 5 bases unmatched. CDR1 is MNHEY and CDR2 is SVGAGI in the germline V gene. The CDR3 contains 13 residues. The CDR3: CASSYTGGGGYTF. The CDR3 DNA follows: TGTGCCAGCAGTTATACAGGGGGAGGCGGCTACACCTTC.

The chain links TRBV30 to TRBJ2-3, with D tentatively TRBD2 (7 bases). The V gene's germline CDR1 is GTSNPN and CDR2 SVGIG (reference sequence). Trimming took 3 bases from V and 2 from J, leaving 18 bases between them. CDR3 length equals 16 residues. CDR3 DNA sequence: TGTGCCTGGAGCGTGGGGGCGGGAGCCGACACAGATACGCAGTATTTT. Translating it yields CAWSVGAGADTDTQYF.

The chain recombines TRBV2 with TRBJ2-3; D may be TRBD2 (5 bases). The CDR3 is 12 amino acids. Germline CDR1 SNHLY, CDR2 FYNNEI. Trimming removed 4 bases from V and 10 bases from J, with 12 bases in between. CDR3 sequence (DNA): TGTGCCAGCAGTGGACGGATTAGCGCGCAGTATTTT. This encodes CASSGRISAQYF.

The chain carries TRBV5-1 and TRBJ1-1; no firm D call. The CDR3 sequence is 19 residues long. The V gene lost 0 bases and the J gene lost 0 bases, with 21 bases spanning the gap. Germline values: CDR1 SGHRS, CDR2 YFSETQ. CDR3 protein: CASSLEAPRGKVLNTEAFF. The CDR3 nucleotides read TGCGCCAGCAGCTTGGAGGCCCCGCGGGGAAAGGTCCTGAACACTGAAGCTTTCTTT.

The chain combines TRBV7-9 with TRBJ2-2, with D perhaps matching TRBD1 or TRBD2 (6 bases each). The germline V gene encodes CDR1 SEHNR and CDR2 FQNEAQ (reference sequence). Trimming removed 2 bases from V and 4 bases from J, with 14 bases in between. The CDR3 contains 16 residues. The CDR3 DNA sequence: TGTGCCAGCAGCTTACGCGCAGAGGGGGGCACCGGGGAGCTGTTTTTT. Amino acid sequence: CASSLRAEGGTGELFF.